Listed below are T cell receptor beta chains from one sample, sequenced in a study of blood T cell repertoires in COVID-19. Produced via immunoSEQ multiplex PCR; TCRdb's table is partial and in-frame only. The sample consists of 160,000 or so clones, about four fifths of them appearing once. The specimen sequenced was peripheral blood. The receptors here all came from a man aged 65-85 years with active or convalescent COVID-19. CDR3s include the opening cysteine and the closing phenylalanine or tryptophan. A D gene is named only where the DNA matches it firmly.

j_call: TRBJ1-2; v_call: TRBV25-1; d_call: -; cdr3_aa: CASSEKQSAYGYTF
j_call: TRBJ1-2; v_call: TRBV6-5; d_call: -; cdr3_aa: CASSKSSYGYTF
j_call: TRBJ1-1; v_call: TRBV18; d_call: -; cdr3_aa: CASSEGVDTEAFF
j_call: TRBJ1-1; v_call: TRBV10-3; d_call: -; cdr3_aa: CAISTDSSTEAFF
j_call: TRBJ1-6; v_call: TRBV18; d_call: -; cdr3_aa: CASSPQSGANNSPLHF
j_call: TRBJ1-1; v_call: TRBV30; d_call: TRBD1; cdr3_aa: CAWSVWTGNTEAFF
j_call: TRBJ2-3; v_call: TRBV6-5; d_call: -; cdr3_aa: CASRPSGVNTQYF
j_call: TRBJ1-1; v_call: TRBV9; d_call: -; cdr3_aa: CASSVGGAQGTEAFF
j_call: TRBJ1-1; v_call: TRBV5-8; d_call: -; cdr3_aa: CASSLFGVGTEAFF
j_call: TRBJ2-5; v_call: TRBV6-5; d_call: TRBD2; cdr3_aa: CASSYSSGLALETQYF
j_call: TRBJ2-1; v_call: TRBV5-1; d_call: TRBD2; cdr3_aa: CASSLALAGVGNEQFF
j_call: TRBJ2-3; v_call: TRBV7-8; d_call: -; cdr3_aa: CASSYGGGTDTQYF
j_call: TRBJ2-4; v_call: TRBV3-1/TRBV3-2; d_call: TRBD2; cdr3_aa: CASSQARSAGGIQYF
j_call: TRBJ2-1; v_call: TRBV12-5; d_call: TRBD2; cdr3_aa: CASARSGGSYNEQFF
j_call: TRBJ2-5; v_call: TRBV11-2; d_call: -; cdr3_aa: CASSLNPTGIQETQYF
j_call: TRBJ1-5; v_call: TRBV27; d_call: TRBD1; cdr3_aa: CASSPTGTVLNQPQHF
j_call: TRBJ1-6; v_call: TRBV3-1/TRBV3-2; d_call: -; cdr3_aa: CASSHTRGGVTSPLHF
j_call: TRBJ1-6; v_call: TRBV5-4; d_call: -; cdr3_aa: CASSSYYGTSYSPLHF
j_call: TRBJ1-1; v_call: TRBV11-2; d_call: -; cdr3_aa: CASSPQGSRNTEAFF
j_call: TRBJ1-4; v_call: TRBV4-1; d_call: -; cdr3_aa: CASSQGLTTEKLFF
j_call: TRBJ1-6; v_call: TRBV19; d_call: TRBD1; cdr3_aa: CASGDRPHSPLHF
j_call: TRBJ2-2; v_call: TRBV5-1; d_call: TRBD2; cdr3_aa: CASRPPGTSGSGTGELFF
j_call: TRBJ1-2; v_call: TRBV30; d_call: -; cdr3_aa: CAWSIAGVYGYTF
j_call: TRBJ2-1; v_call: TRBV24-1; d_call: TRBD1; cdr3_aa: CATSDWDRPDEQFF
j_call: TRBJ1-2; v_call: TRBV6-1; d_call: TRBD1; cdr3_aa: CASSEHPDREVRGYTF
j_call: TRBJ2-7; v_call: TRBV2; d_call: TRBD2; cdr3_aa: CASSERLAAAYEQYF
j_call: TRBJ1-2; v_call: TRBV28; d_call: TRBD1; cdr3_aa: CASRVGQTYGYTF
j_call: TRBJ2-1; v_call: TRBV5-1; d_call: TRBD2; cdr3_aa: CASSLGASGGGNEQFF
j_call: TRBJ1-2; v_call: TRBV7-9; d_call: TRBD1; cdr3_aa: CASSSSLQGAQRGYTF
j_call: TRBJ2-6; v_call: TRBV6-5; d_call: -; cdr3_aa: CASGLSGANVLTF
j_call: TRBJ1-1; v_call: TRBV12-3/TRBV12-4; d_call: -; cdr3_aa: CASSLSAGTEAFF
j_call: TRBJ2-3; v_call: TRBV11-3; d_call: TRBD2; cdr3_aa: CASIQRGVVRDTQYF
j_call: TRBJ1-3; v_call: TRBV6-6; d_call: -; cdr3_aa: CASSSRGQTGNTIYF
j_call: TRBJ2-2; v_call: TRBV4-3; d_call: -; cdr3_aa: CASSQEIAVTGELFF
j_call: TRBJ1-2; v_call: TRBV28; d_call: TRBD1; cdr3_aa: CASSSPTGDGYTF
j_call: TRBJ2-1; v_call: TRBV5-4; d_call: TRBD2; cdr3_aa: CASSLTSGSVGEQFF
j_call: TRBJ2-1; v_call: TRBV7-2; d_call: TRBD2; cdr3_aa: CASSLAAGGNEQFF
j_call: TRBJ2-6; v_call: TRBV2; d_call: -; cdr3_aa: CASNAEAGANVLTF
j_call: TRBJ1-1; v_call: TRBV15; d_call: -; cdr3_aa: CATSPQGTGTEAFF
j_call: TRBJ1-1; v_call: TRBV9; d_call: -; cdr3_aa: CASSVDAGKEAFF
j_call: TRBJ1-3; v_call: TRBV18; d_call: -; cdr3_aa: CASSPQEARSSGNTIYF
j_call: TRBJ1-3; v_call: TRBV18; d_call: -; cdr3_aa: CASSRDNSGNTIYF
j_call: TRBJ1-5; v_call: TRBV30; d_call: TRBD1; cdr3_aa: CAWSGTGEQPQHF
j_call: TRBJ1-1; v_call: TRBV6-5; d_call: -; cdr3_aa: CASSYSFSGANTEAFF
j_call: TRBJ2-3; v_call: TRBV10-3; d_call: -; cdr3_aa: CAISDGATSTDTQYF
j_call: TRBJ2-7; v_call: TRBV11-3; d_call: -; cdr3_aa: CASSLARFDEQYF
j_call: TRBJ1-1; v_call: TRBV6-2/TRBV6-3; d_call: -; cdr3_aa: CASSYMRDTEAFF
j_call: TRBJ2-2; v_call: TRBV7-9; d_call: TRBD1; cdr3_aa: CASSWGTGGTGELFF
j_call: TRBJ2-1; v_call: TRBV3-1/TRBV3-2; d_call: TRBD2; cdr3_aa: CASSQDGGSSGSIYNEQFF
j_call: TRBJ2-5; v_call: TRBV24-1; d_call: -; cdr3_aa: CATSSGRDGGETQYF
j_call: TRBJ1-1; v_call: TRBV6-5; d_call: TRBD1; cdr3_aa: CASSYRGGRGTEAFF
j_call: TRBJ2-1; v_call: TRBV7-2; d_call: TRBD2; cdr3_aa: CASSLSLADYNEQFF
j_call: TRBJ2-7; v_call: TRBV5-4; d_call: TRBD2; cdr3_aa: CASSLTSGNEQYF
j_call: TRBJ2-1; v_call: TRBV2; d_call: TRBD2; cdr3_aa: CATTRTSGYNEQFF
j_call: TRBJ1-6; v_call: TRBV6-5; d_call: -; cdr3_aa: CASSYGPNSPLHF